This TCR beta chain was captured in a study of control samples from healthy donors and cancer patients. The CDR3 consists of 16 residues. The J segment lost 8 bases and the V segment lost 5 bases, leaving 12 bases of the junction unmatched. The germline CDR1 and CDR2 sequences are SNHLY and FYNNEI. TCRdb's table, derived via immunoSEQ multiplex PCR, lists solely in-frame clones and lacks some. The sample has nearly 55,000 clones; nearly 96% are singletons. The material sequenced was blood. The chain combines TRBV2 with TRBJ1-6; 7 nucleotides match TRBD1. This clonotype was obtained from a woman aged 25 to 39 in good health. DNA for the CDR3: TGTGCCAGCAGTAGAACTGACAGGGTGGGGGATTCACCCCTCCACTTT. This gives the protein CASSRTDRVGDSPLHF. The full variable domain, in which reference TRBV2 and TRBJ1-6 provide the parts outside the CDR3, is EPEVTQTPSHQVTQMGQEVILRCVPISNHLYFYWYRQILGQKVEFLVSFYNNEISEKSEIFDDQFSVERPDGSNFTLKIRSTKLEDSAMYFCASSRTDRVGDSPLHFGNGTRLTVT.